The clone carrying this T cell receptor beta chain was counted between two and nine times. The data were taken from a study of T cell repertoires in cytomegalovirus infection. TCRdb reanalysed the reads using MiXCR and keeps one entry per CDR3 protein. The sample shows roughly 630,000 distinct CDR3 sequences, about 24% of them seen only once. What was sequenced was CD8+ T cells from PBMCs. This sequence was found in a human donor in good health (CMV status not recorded). Some clones in this sample may be carry-over from other donors' samples.

The CDR3 bases are TGTGCCAGCAGTTTAGGGCGTTTGGAGCAGTACGTC. It encodes CASSLGRLEQYV. The genes are TRBV12-3 or TRBV12-4 and TRBJ2-7; no clear D. The CDR3 spans 12 residues. V was clipped by 1 base and J by 7 bases, with 8 bases between them.